This T cell receptor beta chain was identified during a study of regulatory T cells in long-lasting Graves disease. Ten or more counts support this clonotype. Time point denoted: newly diagnosed GD, antithyroid drugs for less than 3 months. The TCR library was made from RNA extracted from PBMCs. The CDR3 is made up of 16 amino acids. The J segment lost 4 bases and the V segment lost 5 bases, leaving 11 bases of the junction unmatched. Germline V CDR1 and CDR2: SEHNR, FQNEAQ (reference sequence). Investigators prepared the TCR beta libraries by applying iRepertoire HTBI primers and Arm-PCR of CDR3 regions. TCRdb re-called the multiplex PCR reads through MiXCR, storing one row per CDR3 protein. The profile covers about 200,000 distinct CDR3 sequences, with around 20% appearing a single time and 10% to 15% taken by the ten largest. In addition, the sample was reused for a study of T cells in Graves' hyperthyroidism and ophthalmopathy.

The sequenced sample was peripheral blood mononuclear cells (PBMCs), obtained at new diagnosis, from a patient treated with antithyroid drugs. The genes are TRBV7-9 and TRBJ2-5; TRBD1 matches at 9 bases. The source of this sequence is a woman younger than 45 with Graves disease. As DNA, the CDR3 is TGTGCCAGCAGCAGATCCCGGGACAGGGTGGGAGAGACCCAGTACTTC. This codes for CASSRSRDRVGETQYF. The full variable domain, with the rest looked up from reference TRBV7-9 and TRBJ2-5, is DTGVSQNPRHKITKRGQNVTFRCDPISEHNRLYWYRQTLGQGPEFLTYFQNEAQLEKSRLLSDRFSAERPKGSFSTLEIQRTEQGDSAMYLCASSRSRDRVGETQYFGPGTRLLVL.